This TCR beta chain was retrieved from a study of patients and donors after allogeneic stem cell transplantation. TCRdb analysed the RT-PCR reads with MiXCR anew, one entry per CDR3 protein. The profile shows about 410,000 distinct CDR3 sequences, 16% of them singletons. V shed 0 bases, J shed 2 bases, and the junction held 3 bases outside the gene matches. CDR1 is SGHNT and CDR2 is YYREEE in the germline V gene (reference sequence). The CDR3 is 18 amino acids. This clonotype was observed a handful of times. The sequenced sample was blood, either unsorted or a sorted T cell fraction (not recorded which). The chain is built from TRBV5-4 and TRBJ2-1, with 15 positions matching TRBD2. This receptor was obtained from a human donor who was either an allogeneic HSCT recipient or a stem cell or donor lymphocyte infusion donor (not recorded which). It is not recorded whose cells these are; they may come from a transplant donor. CDR3 DNA sequence: TGTGCCAGCAGCTTGGCCCGGACTAGCGGGAGGGCCTACAATGAGCAGTTCTTC. Translation gives CASSLARTSGRAYNEQFF. Full variable domain (outside the CDR3, taken from reference TRBV5-4 and TRBJ2-1): ETGVTQSPTHLIKTRGQQVTLRCSSQSGHNTVSWYQQALGQGPQFIFQYYREEENGRGNFPPRFSGLQFPNYSSELNVNALELDDSALYLCASSLARTSGRAYNEQFFGPGTRLTVL.